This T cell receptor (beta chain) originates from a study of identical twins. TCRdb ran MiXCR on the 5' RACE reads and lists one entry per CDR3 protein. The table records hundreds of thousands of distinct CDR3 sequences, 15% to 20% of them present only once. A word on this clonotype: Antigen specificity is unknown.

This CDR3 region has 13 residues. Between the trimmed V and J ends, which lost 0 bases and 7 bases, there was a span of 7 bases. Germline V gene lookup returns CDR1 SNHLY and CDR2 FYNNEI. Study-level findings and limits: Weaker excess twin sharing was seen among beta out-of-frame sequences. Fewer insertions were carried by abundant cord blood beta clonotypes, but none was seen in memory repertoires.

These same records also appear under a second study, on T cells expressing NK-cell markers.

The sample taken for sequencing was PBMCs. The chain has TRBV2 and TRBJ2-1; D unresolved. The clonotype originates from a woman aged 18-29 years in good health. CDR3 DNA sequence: TGTGCCAGCAGTGAAGCGCGGACGAATGAGCAGTTCTTC. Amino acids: CASSEARTNEQFF.